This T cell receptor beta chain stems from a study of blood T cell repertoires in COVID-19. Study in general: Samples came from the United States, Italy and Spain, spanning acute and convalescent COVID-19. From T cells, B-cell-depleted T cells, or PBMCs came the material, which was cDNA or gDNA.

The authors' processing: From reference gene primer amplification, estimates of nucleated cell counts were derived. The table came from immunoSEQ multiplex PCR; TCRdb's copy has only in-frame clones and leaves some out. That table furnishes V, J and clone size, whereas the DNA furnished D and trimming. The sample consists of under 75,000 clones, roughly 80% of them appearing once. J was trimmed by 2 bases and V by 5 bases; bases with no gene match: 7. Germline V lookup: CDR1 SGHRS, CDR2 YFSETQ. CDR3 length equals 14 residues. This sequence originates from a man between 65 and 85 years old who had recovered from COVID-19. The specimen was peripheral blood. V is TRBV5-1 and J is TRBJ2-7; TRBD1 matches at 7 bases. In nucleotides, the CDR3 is TGCGCCAGCAGTCCGTCGGGACAGACCTACGAGCAGTACTTC. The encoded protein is CASSPSGQTYEQYF. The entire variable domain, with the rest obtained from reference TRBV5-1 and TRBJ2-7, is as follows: KAGVTQTPRYLIKTRGQQVTLSCSPISGHRSVSWYQQTPGQGLQFLFEYFSETQRNKGNFPGRFSGRQFSNSRSEMNVSTLELGDSALYLCASSPSGQTYEQYFGPGTRLTVT.